These 22 T cell receptor beta chains came from one sample sequenced in a study of T cells in tumors after PD-1 blockade. The method was immunoSEQ multiplex PCR; TCRdb's version includes in-frame clones alone and lacks a portion of them. The table records 11,000 to 15,000 clones, roughly 70% of them present only once. The sample consisted of tumor tissue, taken after anti-PD-1 treatment. Source of these receptors: a human donor with cutaneous squamous cell carcinoma.

The chain has TRBV2 and TRBJ1-4; no clear D gene. The CDR3 extends over 15 amino acids. CDR1 SNHLY and CDR2 FYNNEI come from the germline V gene. With 5 bases removed from V and 0 bases from J, the gap between germline ends came to 10 bases. In DNA form, the CDR3 reads TGTGCCAGCAGTCGCCAAGGACCAACTAATGAAAAACTGTTTTTT. Its translation is CASSRQGPTNEKLFF.

The CDR3 sequence: CASSLGGKGTQPQHF. The CDR3 DNA sequence: TGTGCCAGCAGCCTGGGCGGCAAGGGAACTCAGCCCCAGCATTTT. This chain joins TRBV28 and TRBJ1-5; D not resolved. The CDR3 sequence is 15 residues long. Trimming shortened V by 6 bases and J by 6 bases, and 18 bases separated the two germline ends. CDR1 is MDHEN, CDR2 SYDVKM, per germline.

V gene TRBV5-6 combines with J gene TRBJ1-4; 7 bases line up with TRBD1. With 0 bases clipped from V and 6 bases from J, the junction kept 8 bases outside the gene matches. Germline V gene sequence: CDR1 SGHDT, CDR2 YYEEEE. The CDR3 is made up of 16 amino acids. CDR3 amino acids: CASSLGRGQRYEKLFF. As DNA, the CDR3 is TGTGCCAGCAGCTTGGGGAGGGGGCAGAGATATGAAAAACTGTTTTTT.

Only a few counts were recorded for this clone. This CDR3 reads CASSLVGGGYEQYF. The DNA for the CDR3 is TGTGCCAGCAGCTTAGTAGGGGGGGGATACGAGCAGTACTTC. The V gene is TRBV7-8, the J gene TRBJ2-7, with a possible D match to TRBD2 (7 bases). The CDR3 extends over 14 amino acids. Per germline, CDR1 SGHVS and CDR2 FQNEAQ. Trimming stripped 1 base from V and 4 bases from J, with 11 bases between.

This clone occurred a few times. The V and J genes are TRBV5-1 and TRBJ1-2; 7 positions match TRBD1. The CDR3 consists of 16 residues. J was trimmed by 4 bases and V by 4 bases; bases with no gene match: 13. Germline-derived CDR1 and CDR2 are SGHRS and YFSETQ. The CDR3 nucleotides read TGCGCCAGCAGCCCTACGCCGGGACAGCTCTTCTATGGCTACACCTTC. Protein product: CASSPTPGQLFYGYTF.

In DNA form, the CDR3 reads TGTGCCAGCACCGTCGGGACTGTATACAATGAGCAGTTCTTC. It translates to CASTVGTVYNEQFF. The V and J genes are TRBV7-9 and TRBJ2-1; weak D call: TRBD2 (6 bases). The V end was cut by 7 bases, the J end by 4 bases, with 14 bases between. CDR1 is SEHNR and CDR2 is FQNEAQ in the germline V gene (reference sequence). There are 14 residues in the CDR3.

The chain recombines TRBV11-1 with TRBJ1-1, with D unclear. The V and J ends lost 5 bases and 2 bases respectively, with 18 bases between them. The CDR3 extends over 16 amino acids. Per germline, CDR1 SGHAT and CDR2 FQDESV (reference sequence). In nucleotides, the CDR3 is TGTGCCAGCAGCCCCCGGAAAGGCGGAGTAAACACTGAAGCTTTCTTT. Protein product: CASSPRKGGVNTEAFF.

The chain has TRBV11-2 and TRBJ1-6; D remains unclear. The CDR3 consists of 12 residues. The germline gives CDR1 SGHAT, CDR2 FQNNGV. V was pared by 0 bases and J by 9 bases, with 3 bases between. This CDR3 is CASSLDRSPLHF. The CDR3 DNA reads TGTGCCAGCAGCTTAGATCGTTCACCCCTCCACTTT.

This chain joins TRBV2 and TRBJ2-1; 10 bases align to TRBD2. The V and J ends lost 5 bases and 6 bases, in that order; junction bases with no gene match: 7. The CDR3 has 15 amino acids. Germline values: CDR1 SNHLY, CDR2 FYNNEI. The CDR3 DNA reads as TGTGCCAGCAGTAAAGGGACTAGCGCCCGCAATGAGCAGTTCTTC. Translated: CASSKGTSARNEQFF.

This clone was detected a few times. V gene TRBV7-6 combines with J gene TRBJ2-1, with TRBD2 as a possible D gene (6 bases). Germline V gene lookup returns CDR1 SGHVS and CDR2 FNYEAQ. This CDR3 has 16 residues. Between the trimmed V and J ends, which lost 0 bases and 3 bases, there was a span of 12 bases. The CDR3 DNA is TGTGCCAGCAGCTTAGCCCCTAGCGCAATCTACAATGAGCAGTTCTTC. Protein sequence: CASSLAPSAIYNEQFF.

This chain links TRBV11-3 with TRBJ2-7; D call uncertain. Germline V gene sequence: CDR1 SGHNT, CDR2 YENEEA. Trimming stripped 8 bases from V and 4 bases from J, with 12 bases between. The CDR3 length is 12 residues. In nucleotides, the CDR3 is TGTGCCAGCGTGTCAGTAGTGTACGAGCAGTACTTC. As protein: CASVSVVYEQYF.

The V call is TRBV7-8, the J call TRBJ1-6, with D unresolved. CDR3 size: 19 residues. With 5 bases removed from V and 4 bases from J, the gap between germline ends came to 24 bases. In germline, CDR1 is SGHVS, CDR2 FQNEAQ. For the CDR3, the DNA is TGTGCCAGCAGCCGCCTTTTGAGGGCCGAAGGATATTATAATTCACCCCTCCACTTT. Protein product: CASSRLLRAEGYYNSPLHF.

The count of this clone is one. The V gene is TRBV5-5, the J gene TRBJ2-7, with 8 bases identical to TRBD1. J lost 4 bases, V lost 0 bases, and 3 bases had no gene match. Germline V gene lookup returns CDR1 SGHKS and CDR2 YYEKEE (reference sequence). The CDR3 loop spans 14 amino acids. The CDR3 region is CASSLGTGIYEQYF. The CDR3 bases are TGTGCCAGCAGCTTGGGGACAGGGATTTACGAGCAGTACTTC.

The chain links TRBV7-9 to TRBJ2-5; maybe TRBD2 (5 bases). Trimming took off 5 bases at V and 4 bases at J, with 20 bases between the two ends. This CDR3 has 16 amino acids. Germline V lookup: CDR1 SEHNR, CDR2 FQNEAQ (reference sequence). The CDR3 nucleotides read TGTGCCAGCAGCAACGGGGTGGGTCCCGTGGGAGAGACCCAGTACTTC. It is translated as CASSNGVGPVGETQYF.

Concerning this clone: Distinct nucleotide sequences in the sample also encode this CDR3. This chain uses TRBV5-5 with TRBJ2-7; D remains ambiguous. CDR1 and CDR2 from the germline V gene are SGHKS and YYEKEE (reference sequence). Trimming cost V 4 bases and J 1 base, with 15 bases left between them. There are 15 residues in the CDR3. CDR3 protein: CASSPRPAVSYEQYF. The CDR3 region has the DNA TGTGCCAGCAGCCCTAGGCCAGCTGTTTCCTACGAGCAGTACTTC.

The CDR3 DNA reads TGCGCCAGCAGCCAAGTTTCGGGACAGGGCCAGCCCCAGCATTTT. Its translation is CASSQVSGQGQPQHF. V and J are TRBV4-1 and TRBJ1-5; 9 bases line up with TRBD1. Germline V gene sequence: CDR1 MGHRA, CDR2 YSYEKL. This CDR3 has 15 amino acids. J was trimmed by 7 bases and V by 1 base; bases with no gene match: 5.

This chain joins TRBV19 and TRBJ1-6; 9 bases are a match to TRBD1. Germline trimming cut 8 bases from V and 7 bases from J; bases unmatched to any gene: 9. The CDR3 is made up of 15 amino acids. Germline-derived CDR1 and CDR2 are LNHDA and SQIVND (reference sequence). The CDR3 nucleotides read TGTGCCAGTCGTGTGACAGGGGGAATCAATTCACCCCTCCACTTT. Translated, it gives CASRVTGGINSPLHF.

This rearrangement joins TRBV13 to TRBJ2-5; no reliable D call. Deletions cut 2 bases from V and 0 bases from J, with 16 bases between. There are 17 residues in the CDR3. Germline V gene lookup returns CDR1 PRHDT and CDR2 FYEKMQ (reference sequence). CDR3 residues: CASSLKQKAMYQETQYF. The CDR3 nucleotides read TGTGCCAGCAGCTTAAAGCAGAAAGCGATGTACCAAGAGACCCAGTACTTC.

The chain recombines TRBV7-2 with TRBJ2-5; 7 bases agree with TRBD1. The CDR3 spans 14 residues. The trim removed 4 bases at V and 3 bases at J, leaving 5 bases unmatched. Germline CDR1 is SGHTA and CDR2 is FQGNSA. CDR3 in DNA: TGTGCCAGCAGCTCTCGACAGGGTAAAGAGACCCAGTACTTC. This sequence encodes CASSSRQGKETQYF.

The chain couples TRBV13 to TRBJ1-4; a weak D match, TRBD1 (5 bases). Per germline, CDR1 PRHDT and CDR2 FYEKMQ (reference sequence). The V and J ends lost 3 bases and 5 bases respectively, with 10 bases between them. This CDR3 has 14 residues. Written as DNA, the CDR3 is TGTGCCAGCAGCTTGGGGGAACCGAATGAAAAACTGTTTTTT. It translates to CASSLGEPNEKLFF.

The DNA for the CDR3 is TGCGCCAGCAGCCAAGGGGACAGGGGGCAAGAGACCCAGTACTTC. Protein sequence: CASSQGDRGQETQYF. The rearrangement links TRBV4-1 to TRBJ2-5, with 11 positions matching TRBD1. Looked up from germline, CDR1 is MGHRA and CDR2 is YSYEKL. The CDR3 is made up of 15 amino acids. V shed 1 base, J shed 2 bases, and the junction held 0 bases outside the gene matches.

This clone counts as medium-sized (0.01 to 0.1%). The chain links TRBV30 to TRBJ2-1; weak D call: TRBD1 (5 bases). Trimming removed 0 bases at V and 13 bases at J, with 13 bases between. CDR1 and CDR2 (germline): GTSNPN, SVGIG (reference sequence). The CDR3 has 12 residues. This CDR3 is CAWSVLGRAQFF. The CDR3 region has the DNA TGTGCCTGGAGTGTACTTGGCAGGGCCCAGTTCTTC.